This entry lists 15 T cell receptor beta chains sequenced from one sample in a study of CD8+CD57+ T cells in acquired aplastic anemia. Investigators profiled TCR beta VDJ and CDR3 from genomic DNA template. TCRdb reanalysed the reads using MiXCR and keeps one entry per CDR3 protein. The table lists about 160,000 distinct CDR3 sequences, about 50% of them singletons, with over 25% in the top ten. Patients who underwent sequencing had shown CD8+CD57+ cell expansion by flow cytometry. Sequenced material: sorted CD4+, CD8+, or CD8+CD57+ T cells (not recorded which) from PBMCs. Source of these receptors: a human donor with aplastic anemia.

This clonotype was found many times. The chain joins TRBV29-1 to TRBJ1-5; TRBD1 might be the D (5 bases). The CDR3 has 13 amino acids. V lost 5 bases and J lost 5, with 13 bases in between. Germline V lookup: CDR1 SQVTM, CDR2 ANQGSEA. The CDR3 region is CSVIDSLDQPQHF. CDR3 DNA sequence: TGCAGCGTTATTGACAGCCTCGATCAGCCCCAGCATTTT.

This clonotype was observed a handful of times. The chain combines TRBV10-3 with TRBJ2-7; 9 positions match TRBD2. The CDR3 has 14 amino acids. Germline CDR1 is ENHRY and CDR2 is SYGVKD. Losses at the gene ends were 4 bases for V and 7 bases for J; bases not matched to a gene: 8. The CDR3 sequence is CAISAREGFEEQYF. The CDR3 DNA reads as TGTGCCATCAGTGCGCGGGAGGGCTTCGAAGAGCAGTACTTC.

In its sample, this clonotype was seen a few times. The chain carries TRBV29-1 and TRBJ2-7; D tentatively fits TRBD1 or TRBD2 (6 bases each). The CDR3 runs to 16 residues. Trimming cost V 1 base and J 2 bases, with 18 bases left between them. CDR1 and CDR2 (germline): SQVTM, ANQGSEA. CDR3 nucleotides: TGCAGCGTTGAAGGGGTGGGGGGCCACAGAACCTACGAGCAGTACTTC. This sequence encodes CSVEGVGGHRTYEQYF.

As regards this clonotype: At one end the junction does not follow the germline gene, possibly because of a read error. The rearrangement joins TRBV19 to TRBJ1-4; no reliable D call. The CDR3 contains 16 residues. The germline V gene encodes CDR1 LNHDA and CDR2 SQIVND (reference sequence). CDR3 amino acids: CASSIKGWATNEKLVF. The DNA of the CDR3 is TGTGCCAGTAGTATTAAGGGATGGGCAACTAATGAAAAACTGGTTTTT.

On this clonotype: This may arise from a read error, as a much more abundant clone is one base away. DNA of the CDR3: TGCGCCAGCAGCTCGGAGACAGGAACTATTGAAGCTTTCTTT. Protein: CASSSETGTIEAFF. The V gene is TRBV5-1, the J gene TRBJ1-1; D is perhaps TRBD1 (6 bases). The CDR3 spans 14 residues. Germline CDR1 is SGHRS and CDR2 is YFSETQ. V was pared by 3 bases and J by 7 bases, with 16 bases between. Complete variable domain (other parts from reference TRBV5-1 and TRBJ1-1): KAGVTQTPRYLIKTRGQQVTLSCSPISGHRSVSWYQQTPGQGLQFLFEYFSETQRNKGNFPGRFSGRQFSNSRSEMNVSTLELGDSALYLCASSSETGTIEAFFGQGTRLTVV.

Written as DNA, the CDR3 is TGTGCCAGCAGTTCCCGGATATCCCTCCACTTT. It encodes CASSSRISLHF. The V and J genes are TRBV28 and TRBJ1-6, with D hard to call. Germline V gives CDR1 MDHEN, CDR2 SYDVKM. CDR3 length equals 11 residues. V dropped 4 bases and J dropped 14 bases, with 9 bases sitting between them.

Concerning this clonotype itself: A much bigger clone sits one base away, suggesting this may be a read error. The rearrangement uses TRBV4-2 and TRBJ2-5; TRBD2 might be the D (6 bases). The CDR3 extends over 17 amino acids. The germline CDR1 and CDR2 sequences are LGHNA and YNFKEQ. DNA for the CDR3: TGTGCCAGCAGCCAAGTACCGACTAGATCCTCCTTAGAGGCCCAGTACTTC. Translation: CASSQVPTRSSLEAQYF.

This clonotype was detected only once. The V and J genes are TRBV10-3 and TRBJ1-2, with TRBD1 identical over 7 bases. V shed 7 bases and J 2 bases; nucleotides not matched to a gene: 4. The CDR3 loop spans 13 amino acids. Germline V lookup: CDR1 ENHRY, CDR2 SYGVKD. CDR3 residues: CAITQGGNYGYTF. The CDR3 DNA reads TGTGCCATCACCCAGGGGGGGAACTATGGCTACACCTTC.

V usage is TRBV5-6 and J usage is TRBJ2-7; perhaps TRBD1 as D (6 bases). The length of the CDR3 is 14 residues. Trimming took off 0 bases at V and 5 bases at J, with 12 bases between the two ends. Germline V gives CDR1 SGHDT, CDR2 YYEEEE. DNA for the CDR3: TGTGCCAGCAGCTTGGGTGGACAGTGGAACGAGCAGTACTTC. It codes for CASSLGGQWNEQYF.

This clonotype was recorded at least ten times. The genes are TRBV6-1 and TRBJ1-1; D unresolved. Trimming left V 6 bases short and J 8 bases short, with 16 bases between. This CDR3 is built from 13 residues. Germline V gene sequence: CDR1 MNHNS, CDR2 SASEGT. CDR3 amino acids: CASSLVLASEAFF. CDR3 bases: TGTGCCAGCAGCCTTGTCCTTGCCTCGGAAGCTTTCTTT.

This chain connects TRBV27 to TRBJ1-3; the match to TRBD1 covers 9 bases. V was pared by 4 bases and J by 1 base, with 8 bases of the junction left unmatched. The CDR3 totals 17 residues. The V gene's germline CDR1 is MNHEY and CDR2 SMNVEV (reference sequence). The CDR3 protein is CASSSLTGGRSGNTIYF. The DNA of the CDR3 is TGTGCCAGCAGTTCCCTGACAGGGGGAAGGTCTGGAAACACCATATATTTT.

This clonotype was counted ten times or more. This may be a read error, as it is one base from a much larger clone. The rearrangement uses TRBV24-1 and TRBJ1-2; D is possibly TRBD1 (6 bases). Germline loops: CDR1 KGHDR, CDR2 SFDVKD. The CDR3 length is 12 residues. DNA for the CDR3: TGTGCCACCAGTGAAGGGGGAGTCGGCTACGCCTTC. This sequence encodes CATSEGGVGYAF.

The table lists this clonotype with many counts. The chain carries TRBV9 and TRBJ2-2; a possible D gene is TRBD2 (6 bases). Germline lookup yields CDR1 SGDLS and CDR2 YYNGEE. Between the trimmed V and J ends, which lost 3 bases and 0 bases, there was a span of 9 bases. The CDR3 covers 15 residues. CDR3 in DNA: TGTGCCAGCAGCGCCGGGACTGCGAACACCGGGGAGCTGTTTTTT. Translation gives CASSAGTANTGELFF.

The rearrangement links TRBV20-1 to TRBJ1-1; D not resolved. From germline, CDR1 is DFQATT and CDR2 SNEGSKA (reference sequence). This CDR3 is 12 amino acids long. With 1 base removed from V and 4 bases from J, the gap between germline ends came to 7 bases. The CDR3: CSARALSTEAFF. CDR3 DNA: TGCAGTGCTAGAGCGTTGAGCACTGAAGCTTTCTTT.

The rearrangement links TRBV15 to TRBJ2-7; D not certain. The CDR3 consists of 12 residues. V was pared by 0 bases and J by 2 bases, with 2 bases between. CDR1 and CDR2 from the germline V gene are LNHNV and YYDKDF (reference sequence). The CDR3 protein is CATSREAYEQYF. The DNA of the CDR3 is TGTGCCACCAGCAGAGAGGCCTACGAGCAGTACTTC.